This T cell receptor beta chain was identified in a study of T cells after yellow fever vaccination. Study findings and constraints: Some clonotypes were seen in both the CD4 and the CD8 compartments. These made up a small share and likely arose from convergent recombination. The booster response re-showed most primary clones: 96% CD4, about 89% CD8. Abundant contaminating clonotypes from the bulk population could appear in FACS-sorted repertoires.

By 5'RACE template switching, TCR cDNA was produced, with a universal primer site and UMIs added in the process. TCRdb re-analysed the 5' RACE reads in MiXCR, keeping a single row per CDR3 protein. This sample carries about 580,000 distinct CDR3 sequences, roughly a sixth of them seen once, and the ten largest clones take 17%. To note about this clonotype: Its specificity is not known.

The CDR3 extends over 15 amino acids. CDR1 is LNHDA and CDR2 is SQIVND in the germline V gene (reference sequence). V lost 3 bases and J lost 5, with 16 bases in between. This TCR derives from a man between 18 and 35 years old who received the YFV17D yellow fever vaccine. Sequencing was performed on PBMCs, taken less than 6 days after the first yellow fever vaccination. The chain has TRBV19 and TRBJ2-5, with D perhaps matching TRBD2 (5 bases). The CDR3 region has the DNA TGTGCCAGTAGTATGGGTCTAGCCGAGCGTGAGACCCAGTACTTC. Protein sequence: CASSMGLAERETQYF.